This TCR beta chain was retrieved from a study of T cells after yellow fever vaccination (dated by TCRdb to between 2018 and 2020). Regarding the study in general: The SMART-Seq v4 Ultra Low Input RNA kit was used to prepare libraries from fractions with low cell numbers. Bulk TCR alpha and beta repertoires were sequenced longitudinally to track T-cell clones before and after primary and booster YFV17D yellow fever vaccination. Blood was collected at multiple timepoints before and after primary and secondary immunization, and bulk PBMC replicates and cell subsets were isolated. Two healthy male donors, one aged 18 to 29 and one aged 30 to 40 years, were included in the cohort. The investigation overall reported the following: A small fraction of clonotypes appeared in both the CD4 and CD8 compartments, likely as a result of convergent recombination. Because abundant contaminating clonotypes from the bulk population could be contained in FACS-sorted repertoires, computational filtering was required. Compared with the primary T-cell response, the secondary T-cell response was faster but weaker, reaching its peak on day 5 rather than on day 15. The study included only two donors, which limits how far the findings can be generalized. After the booster, most clones that had expanded after primary vaccination were detected again (roughly 96% of CD4 and around nine tenths of CD8), suggesting broad maintenance of memory.

V loses 6 bases, J loses 1 base, and the germline ends lie 13 bases apart. Per the germline V gene, SGHAT is the CDR1 and FQNNGV is the CDR2. The CDR3 measures 15 amino acids from cysteine to phenylalanine. CDR3 DNA is the only sequence kept; it has 45 bases, read in frame from the first base. Synthesis of TCR cDNA relied on 5'RACE template switching, a step that introduced a universal primer site along with unique molecular identifiers. Priming of cDNA synthesis was performed from both the TCR alpha and TCR beta constant segments. Library amplification involved two PCR steps, and the second step added sample barcodes and sequencing adapters. Libraries were sequenced on Illumina HiSeq 2500 (2x100 bp) or NovaSeq (2x150 bp). As for the original processing: MIGEC handled demultiplexing of reads and collapsing into UMI consensus sequences, while MiXCR performed V(D)J alignment. Clonotypes responding to the vaccine were identified with edgeR on replicate PBMC samples, with the criteria of FDR below 0.01 and a log2 fold change above 5 up to day 15. Each bulk clonotype was labeled CD4 or CD8 based on which sequenced repertoire, CD4 or CD8, contained the clonotype at higher abundance. TCRdb redid the processing of the public reads, applying fastp at Q25 and MiXCR, and retained in-frame beta chains. Rows are combined by CDR3 protein, so each entry shows the most common genes and DNA. TCRdb, not the authors, supplied the V and J calls. The sample table contains fewer than 450,000 distinct CDR3 sequences; only one count was recorded for around 10% of them. The leading ten clones occupy roughly 18% of the sample.

Of note for this clonotype: Its antigen has not been determined. No base quality values were provided; no much bigger clone lies one nucleotide off.

What the treatment or condition label conveys for this sample: live attenuated yellow fever vaccine strain. At every blood-draw timepoint, two biological replicates of bulk PBMCs were collected. PBMCs were isolated from peripheral blood using a standard Ficoll-Paque protocol. TriZol was used to extract RNA from bulk PBMCs, CD4 and CD8 fractions, and dextramer-positive and dextramer-negative fractions. The TCR sequence derives from a man between 18 and 29 years old who received the YFV17D yellow fever vaccine. Sequenced here: PBMCs, sampled on the day of the first yellow fever vaccination. The chain uses TRBV11-2 and TRBJ1-5, with no D gene named confidently. The sequence in DNA is TGTGCCAGCAGTCTCTCGGGTGTCAGCAATCAGCCCCAGCATTTT. It encodes CASSLSGVSNQPQHF. Reference TRBV11-2 and TRBJ1-5 genes cover what lies past the CDR3, so the full variable domain is EAGVAQSPRYKIIEKRQSVAFWCNPISGHATLYWYQQILGQGPKLLIQFQNNGVVDDSQLPKDRFSAERLKGVDSTLKIQPAKLEDSAVYLCASSLSGVSNQPQHFGDGTRLSIL.